The present TCR beta chain was sequenced within a study of shared T cell receptors in the human thymus. The CDR3 sequence is 18 residues long. Germline CDR1 MGHRA, CDR2 YSYEKL. V shed 2 bases, J shed 6 bases, and the junction held 17 bases outside the gene matches. Data came from immunoSEQ multiplex PCR; TCRdb stores just in-frame clones and leaves some out. The repertoire holds some 660,000 clones, with 87% as singletons. These data were also filed under a second study, of human thymus T cells. From that report: The authors found apparently biased V and J gene usage in thymic and blood repertoires.

Source material: thymocytes. The sequence came from a boy under two years old with a congenital heart defect. This chain joins TRBV4-1 and TRBJ2-7; 9 bases fit TRBD1. CDR3 amino acids: CASSQRQGVDAPRGEQYF. CDR3 bases: TGCGCCAGCAGCCAACGACAGGGGGTTGATGCCCCGCGGGGCGAGCAGTACTTC.